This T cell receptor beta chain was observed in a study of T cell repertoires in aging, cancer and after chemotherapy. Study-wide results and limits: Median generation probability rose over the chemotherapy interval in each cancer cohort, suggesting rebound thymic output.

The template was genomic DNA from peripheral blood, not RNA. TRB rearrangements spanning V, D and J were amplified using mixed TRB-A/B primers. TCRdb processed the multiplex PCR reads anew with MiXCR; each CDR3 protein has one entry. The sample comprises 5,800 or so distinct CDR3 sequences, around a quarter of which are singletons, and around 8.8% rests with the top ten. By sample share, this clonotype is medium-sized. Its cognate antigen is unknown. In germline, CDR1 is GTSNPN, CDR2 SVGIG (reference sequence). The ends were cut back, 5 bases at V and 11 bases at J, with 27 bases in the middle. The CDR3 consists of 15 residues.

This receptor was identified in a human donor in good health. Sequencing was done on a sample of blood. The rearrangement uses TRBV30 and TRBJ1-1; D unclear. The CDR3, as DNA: TGTGCCTGGGCGGTGGGAGTATCCCCAACCCGAATCGCTTTCTTT. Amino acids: CAWAVGVSPTRIAFF.